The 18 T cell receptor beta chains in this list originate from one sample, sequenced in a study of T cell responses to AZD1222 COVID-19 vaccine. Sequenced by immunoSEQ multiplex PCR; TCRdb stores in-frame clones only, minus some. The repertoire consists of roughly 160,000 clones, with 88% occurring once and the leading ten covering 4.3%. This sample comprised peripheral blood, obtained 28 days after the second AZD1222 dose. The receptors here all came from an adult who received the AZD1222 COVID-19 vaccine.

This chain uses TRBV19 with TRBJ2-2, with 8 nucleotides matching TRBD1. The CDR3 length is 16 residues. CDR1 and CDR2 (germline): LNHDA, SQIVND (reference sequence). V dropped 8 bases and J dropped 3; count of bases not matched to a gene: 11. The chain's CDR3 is CASPFTGGGDTGELFF. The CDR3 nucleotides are TGTGCCAGTCCATTCACAGGGGGTGGGGACACCGGGGAGCTGTTTTTT.

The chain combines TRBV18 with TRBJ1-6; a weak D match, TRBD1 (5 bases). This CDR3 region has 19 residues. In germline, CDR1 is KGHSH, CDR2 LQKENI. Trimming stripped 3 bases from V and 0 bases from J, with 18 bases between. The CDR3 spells CASSPLTGRQTSYNSPLHF. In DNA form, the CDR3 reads TGTGCCAGCTCACCCCTAACGGGACGGCAGACCTCCTATAATTCACCCCTCCACTTT.

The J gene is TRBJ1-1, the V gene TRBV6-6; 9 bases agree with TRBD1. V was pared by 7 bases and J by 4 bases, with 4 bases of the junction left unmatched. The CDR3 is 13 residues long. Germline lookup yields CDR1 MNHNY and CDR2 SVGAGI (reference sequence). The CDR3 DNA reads TGTGCCAGCACAGACAGGGGGGCCACTGAAGCTTTCTTT. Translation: CASTDRGATEAFF.

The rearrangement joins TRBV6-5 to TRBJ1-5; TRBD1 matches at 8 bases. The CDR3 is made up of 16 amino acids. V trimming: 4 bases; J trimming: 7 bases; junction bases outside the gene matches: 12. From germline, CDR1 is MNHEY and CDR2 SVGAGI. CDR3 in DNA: TGTGCCAGCAGTTCAACCCGGACAGGGACGTGGCAGCCCCAGCATTTT. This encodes CASSSTRTGTWQPQHF.

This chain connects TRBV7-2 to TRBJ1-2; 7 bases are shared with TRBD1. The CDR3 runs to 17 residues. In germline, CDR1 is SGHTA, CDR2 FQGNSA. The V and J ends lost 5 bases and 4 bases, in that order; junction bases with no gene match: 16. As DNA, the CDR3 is TGTGCCAGCAGCACTAGGGCAGGGGGTACTACTCTCTATGGCTACACCTTC. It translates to CASSTRAGGTTLYGYTF.

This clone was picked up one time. The CDR3 DNA reads as TGTGCCAGCAGTGAAGCGGGGGGCCCCTACGAGCAGTACTTC. Encoded protein: CASSEAGGPYEQYF. The rearrangement uses TRBV6-1 and TRBJ2-7; D possibly uses TRBD1 or TRBD2 (6 bases each). The ends were cut back, 0 bases at V and 2 bases at J, with 8 bases in the middle. The CDR3 is 14 residues long. From germline, CDR1 is MNHNS and CDR2 SASEGT.

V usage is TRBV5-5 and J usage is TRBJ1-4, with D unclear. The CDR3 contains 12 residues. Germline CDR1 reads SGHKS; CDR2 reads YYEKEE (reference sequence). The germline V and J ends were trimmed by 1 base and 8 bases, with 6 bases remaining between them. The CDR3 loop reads CASSLREEKLFF. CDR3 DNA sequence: TGTGCCAGCAGCTTGCGTGAAGAAAAACTGTTTTTT.

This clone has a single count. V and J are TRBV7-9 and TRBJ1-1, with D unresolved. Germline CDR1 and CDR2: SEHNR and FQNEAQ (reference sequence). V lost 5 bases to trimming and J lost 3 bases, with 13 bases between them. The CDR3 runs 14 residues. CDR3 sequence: CASSPRQEYTEAFF. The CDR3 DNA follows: TGTGCCAGCAGCCCTAGGCAGGAGTACACTGAAGCTTTCTTT. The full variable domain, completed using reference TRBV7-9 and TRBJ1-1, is DTGVSQNPRHKITKRGQNVTFRCDPISEHNRLYWYRQTLGQGPEFLTYFQNEAQLEKSRLLSDRFSAERPKGSFSTLEIQRTEQGDSAMYLCASSPRQEYTEAFFGQGTRLTVV.

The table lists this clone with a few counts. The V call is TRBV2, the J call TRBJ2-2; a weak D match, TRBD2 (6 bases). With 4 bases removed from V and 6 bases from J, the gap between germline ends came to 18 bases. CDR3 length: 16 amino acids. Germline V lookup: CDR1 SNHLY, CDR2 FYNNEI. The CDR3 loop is CASSAPEAGFAGELFF. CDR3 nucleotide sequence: TGTGCCAGCAGTGCCCCGGAGGCGGGGTTTGCCGGGGAGCTGTTTTTT.

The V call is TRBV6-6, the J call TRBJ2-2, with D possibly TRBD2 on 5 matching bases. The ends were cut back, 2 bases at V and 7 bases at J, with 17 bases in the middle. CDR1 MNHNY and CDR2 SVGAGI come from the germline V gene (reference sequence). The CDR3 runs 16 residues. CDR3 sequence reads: CASSYRLPGSGGELFF. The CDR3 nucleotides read TGTGCCAGCAGTTACCGACTCCCGGGGAGCGGCGGGGAGCTGTTTTTT.

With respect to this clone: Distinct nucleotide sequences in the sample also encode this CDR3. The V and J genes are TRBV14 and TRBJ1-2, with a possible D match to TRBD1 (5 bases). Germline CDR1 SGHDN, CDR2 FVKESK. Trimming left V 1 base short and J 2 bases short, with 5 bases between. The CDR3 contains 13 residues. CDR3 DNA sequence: TGTGCCAGCAGCCAAGGGGGGAACTATGGCTACACCTTC. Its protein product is CASSQGGNYGYTF. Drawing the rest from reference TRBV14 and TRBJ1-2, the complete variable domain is EAGVTQFPSHSVIEKGQTVTLRCDPISGHDNLYWYRRVMGKEIKFLLHFVKESKQDESGMPNNRFLAERTGGTYSTLKVQPAELEDSGVYFCASSQGGNYGYTFGSGTRLTVV.

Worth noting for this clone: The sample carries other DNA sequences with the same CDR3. CDR3 residues: CSASKGPYEQYF. The DNA for the CDR3 is TGCAGTGCTAGTAAGGGGCCCTACGAGCAGTACTTC. The chain combines TRBV20-1 with TRBJ2-7; weak D call: TRBD1 (5 bases). Per the germline V gene, CDR1 is DFQATT and CDR2 is SNEGSKA (reference sequence). This CDR3 is 12 amino acids long. V lost 3 bases, J lost 2 bases, and 8 bases lay in between.

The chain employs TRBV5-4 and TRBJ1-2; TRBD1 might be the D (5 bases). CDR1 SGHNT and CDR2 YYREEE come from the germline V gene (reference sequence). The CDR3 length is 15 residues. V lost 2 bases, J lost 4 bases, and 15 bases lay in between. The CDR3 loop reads CASSLPGLESYGYTF. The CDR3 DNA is TGTGCCAGCAGCTTACCGGGACTGGAGAGCTATGGCTACACCTTC.

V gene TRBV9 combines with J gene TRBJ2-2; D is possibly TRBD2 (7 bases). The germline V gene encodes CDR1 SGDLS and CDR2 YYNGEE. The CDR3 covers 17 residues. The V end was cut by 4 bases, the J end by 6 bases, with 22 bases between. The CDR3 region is CASSPRRGSGEAGELFF. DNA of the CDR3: TGTGCCAGCAGCCCCAGGAGGGGGAGCGGGGAAGCCGGGGAGCTGTTTTTT.

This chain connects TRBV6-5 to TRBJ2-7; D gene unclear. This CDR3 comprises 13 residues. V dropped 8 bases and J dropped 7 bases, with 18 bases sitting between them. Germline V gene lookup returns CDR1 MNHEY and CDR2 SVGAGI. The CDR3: CASCSKIPFEQYF. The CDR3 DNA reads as TGTGCCAGCTGTTCGAAGATTCCCTTTGAGCAGTACTTC.

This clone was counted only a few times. Here the CDR3 reads CASGLSLTGQFGELFF. The CDR3 DNA follows: TGTGCTAGTGGTTTGTCACTAACCGGACAGTTCGGGGAGCTGTTTTTT. The chain employs TRBV12-5 and TRBJ2-2, with D possibly matching TRBD1 (6 bases). The germline CDR1 and CDR2 sequences are LGHNT and FRNRAP. CDR3 length: 16 residues. The V gene lost 2 bases and the J gene lost 7 bases, with 17 bases spanning the gap.

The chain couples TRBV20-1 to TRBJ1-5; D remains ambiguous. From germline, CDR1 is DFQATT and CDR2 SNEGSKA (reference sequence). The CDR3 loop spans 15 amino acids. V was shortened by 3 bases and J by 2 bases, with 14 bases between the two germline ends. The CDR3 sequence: CSASPRRLGNQPQHF. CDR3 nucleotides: TGCAGTGCTAGTCCCCGAAGACTAGGCAATCAGCCCCAGCATTTT.

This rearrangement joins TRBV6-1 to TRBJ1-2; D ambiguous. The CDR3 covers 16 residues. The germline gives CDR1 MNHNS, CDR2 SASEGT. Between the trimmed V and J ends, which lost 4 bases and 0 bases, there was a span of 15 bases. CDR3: CASSVGEYLANYGYTF. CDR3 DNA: TGTGCCAGCAGTGTCGGGGAATATCTAGCTAACTATGGCTACACCTTC.